These 25 T cell receptor beta chains were all obtained from the same sample, sequenced in a study of T cells expressing NK-cell markers. From the 5' RACE reads, TCRdb lists one entry per CDR3 protein and no DNA. Its table records 500,000 to 600,000 distinct CDR3 sequences. Material for sequencing was blood T cells: a sorted CD56 or NKG2C T cell subset, CD4+ or CD8+ T cells, or bulk PBMC T cells (not recorded which). These receptors all stem from a man younger than 35 in good health.

V is TRBV6-5 and J is TRBJ2-1; TCRdb reports TRBD1, a call that lacks DNA to check it against. Germline V gene lookup returns CDR1 MNHEY and CDR2 SVGAGI. The CDR3 totals 14 residues. The CDR3 protein is CASSYGRTGVEQFF.

The chain recombines TRBV7-2 with TRBJ2-5; the D call from TCRdb, TRBD2, cannot be confirmed without DNA. The CDR3 contains 14 residues. From germline, CDR1 is SGHTA and CDR2 FQGNSA. This CDR3 reads CASSWVSGSGTEYF.

The V gene is TRBV5-5, the J gene TRBJ2-1. CDR1 and CDR2 (germline): SGHKS, YYEKEE (reference sequence). This CDR3 contains 16 residues. CDR3 sequence: CASSLSRSLSYNEQFF. Full variable domain (missing parts from reference TRBV5-5 and TRBJ2-1): DAGVTQSPTHLIKTRGQQVTLRCSPISGHKSVSWYQQVLGQGPQFIFQYYEKEERGRGNFPDRFSARQFPNYSSELNVNALLLGDSALYLCASSLSRSLSYNEQFFGPGTRLTVL.

The chain uses TRBV12-3 or TRBV12-4 and TRBJ2-6; TCRdb picks TRBD1, but there is no DNA to check that call. The CDR3 is 18 residues long. CDR3 sequence reads: CASRGRDRRYGGANVLTF.

This sequence joins TRBV4-3 and TRBJ2-3; the D call from TCRdb, TRBD1, cannot be confirmed without DNA. The CDR3 loop spans 15 amino acids. The germline CDR1 and CDR2 sequences are LGHNA and YSLEER. CDR3 loop: CASSPSWTGTDTQYF.

V gene TRBV6-5 combines with J gene TRBJ1-2; TCRdb's D call of TRBD1 is untestable without DNA. Germline CDR1 and CDR2: MNHEY and SVGAGI. CDR3 size: 13 residues. The CDR3 sequence: CASRPRDRVPFTF.

J is TRBJ1-5 and V is TRBV6-2 or TRBV6-3; TCRdb gives TRBD1 as the D gene, but with no DNA this cannot be confirmed. The CDR3 totals 13 residues. CDR1 and CDR2 from the germline V gene are MNHEY and SVGEGT. The CDR3 sequence is CASRDRSDQPQHF.

The chain recombines TRBV3-1 with TRBJ2-5; without DNA, the TCRdb call of TRBD2 cannot be checked. This CDR3 has 18 amino acids. CDR1 is LGHDT, CDR2 YNNKEL, per germline (reference sequence). The CDR3 reads CASSQVLAGGLYQETQYF.

The gene calls are TRBV6-5 and TRBJ2-1; as DNA is missing, the TRBD2 call by TCRdb cannot be tested. CDR3 length equals 15 residues. Germline V CDR1 and CDR2: MNHEY, SVGAGI. The CDR3 spells CASSYSKGRLNEQFF.

The genes are TRBV7-2 and TRBJ2-7. CDR3 length equals 12 residues. Germline CDR1 and CDR2: SGHTA and FQGNSA. The CDR3: CASSFRTDEQYF.

J is TRBJ1-2 and V is TRBV6-5; the D gene TCRdb calls, TRBD1, cannot be checked with no DNA. The CDR3 covers 15 residues. Germline V gene sequence: CDR1 MNHEY, CDR2 SVGAGI. CDR3: CASSRTGTGGFGYTF.

This chain uses TRBV20-1 with TRBJ2-3; TCRdb returns TRBD2, unconfirmable since there is no DNA. The CDR3 sequence is 15 residues long. In germline, CDR1 is DFQATT, CDR2 SNEGSKA (reference sequence). CDR3: CSAEREIHRSDTQYF.

The chain uses TRBV10-1 and TRBJ2-1; TCRdb picks TRBD2, but there is no DNA to check that call. The V gene's germline CDR1 is WNHNN and CDR2 SYGVQD (reference sequence). There are 15 residues in the CDR3. The CDR3 here is CASSPGVAGVDEQFF.

The chain has TRBV5-5 and TRBJ1-5. From germline, CDR1 is SGHKS and CDR2 YYEKEE (reference sequence). The CDR3 spans 16 residues. The chain's CDR3 is CASSLNGGGSNQPQHF.

The chain carries TRBV7-2 and TRBJ2-2; TCRdb names TRBD1, which stays unverified in the absence of DNA. CDR3 length equals 15 residues. The V gene's germline CDR1 is SGHTA and CDR2 FQGNSA. This chain's CDR3 is CASSPTGRYTGELFF.

The V and J genes are TRBV7-9 and TRBJ1-1; the TCRdb D gene call, TRBD1, has no DNA to confirm it. CDR3 length: 15 amino acids. Germline values: CDR1 SEHNR, CDR2 FQNEAQ (reference sequence). CDR3 residues: CASSSAGQRNTEAFF. Supplemented by reference TRBV7-9 and TRBJ1-1, the full variable domain reads DTGVSQNPRHKITKRGQNVTFRCDPISEHNRLYWYRQTLGQGPEFLTYFQNEAQLEKSRLLSDRFSAERPKGSFSTLEIQRTEQGDSAMYLCASSSAGQRNTEAFFGQGTRLTVV.

The V and J genes are TRBV7-9 and TRBJ2-5; no DNA is available, so the TRBD1 call from TCRdb remains unchecked. Per germline, CDR1 SEHNR and CDR2 FQNEAQ (reference sequence). This CDR3 comprises 14 residues. CDR3 sequence: CASSNTQGRETQYF.

The chain links TRBV7-9 to TRBJ2-6; TCRdb's D call of TRBD2 is untestable without DNA. Germline assignment: CDR1 SEHNR and CDR2 FQNEAQ (reference sequence). This CDR3 comprises 17 residues. CDR3 region: CASSHRDYNSGANVLTF.

V is TRBV6-1 and J is TRBJ2-5. The CDR3 length is 14 residues. The germline CDR1 and CDR2 sequences are MNHNS and SASEGT. CDR3 amino acids: CASSEFHPQETQYF.

The chain couples TRBV12-3 or TRBV12-4 to TRBJ2-5; the TCRdb D gene call, TRBD1, has no DNA to confirm it. The CDR3 consists of 13 residues. CDR3 sequence reads: CASSPGQWETQYF.

The chain recombines TRBV20-1 with TRBJ1-5; TCRdb's D call, TRBD1, is unchecked because there is no DNA. Germline CDR1 reads DFQATT; CDR2 reads SNEGSKA (reference sequence). The CDR3 spans 13 residues. The CDR3 is CSGRNRGFQPQHF.

The gene calls are TRBV24-1 and TRBJ2-5; no DNA is available, so the TRBD1 call from TCRdb remains unchecked. The CDR3 spans 15 residues. Germline V gives CDR1 KGHDR, CDR2 SFDVKD. The CDR3: CATSDAGQGGETQYF.

The V and J genes are TRBV6-1 and TRBJ1-2. CDR3 length equals 14 residues. The germline gives CDR1 MNHNS, CDR2 SASEGT. The CDR3 reads CASSEVGGRGGYTF.

CDR3 amino acids: CASVGVAGGTNTGELFF. The genes are TRBV12-3 or TRBV12-4 and TRBJ2-2; there is no DNA to check the TCRdb D call of TRBD2. The CDR3 is 17 amino acids.

The chain links TRBV5-6 to TRBJ1-1. Looked up from germline, CDR1 is SGHDT and CDR2 is YYEEEE. CDR3 length: 14 amino acids. This chain's CDR3 is CASGRPTANTEAFF.